This T cell receptor (beta chain) is drawn from a study of blood T cell repertoires in COVID-19. Study context: COVID-19 samples, acute and convalescent, were from the United States, Italy and Spain.

With V trimmed by 4 bases and J by 0 bases, 9 bases remained unmatched. This CDR3 has 16 amino acids. In the original workflow: The assay estimated nucleated cells by amplifying reference gene primers. Sequencing used immunoSEQ multiplex PCR; TCRdb keeps in-frame clones, though not all of them. That table gives V, J and clone size, and the DNA gave D and trimming. Of over 350,000 clones in the sample, more than 75% were seen once. J is TRBJ2-7 and V is TRBV23-1; TRBD1 matches at 7 bases. TRBV23-1 is classed as an ORF, of uncertain function. The material sequenced was PBMCs or T cells enriched from blood (not recorded which). This clonotype was obtained from a woman younger than 45 with acute COVID-19. CDR3 sequence (DNA): TGCGCCAGCAGTCCACCCAAGGACAGGATCTCCTACGAGCAGTACTTC. Amino acid sequence: CASSPPKDRISYEQYF.